This T cell receptor beta chain was profiled in a study of blood T cell repertoires in COVID-19. The CDR3 runs 13 residues. The V gene's germline CDR1 is ENHRY and CDR2 SYGVKD. V lost 7 bases to trimming and J lost 5 bases, with 12 bases between them. The method was immunoSEQ multiplex PCR; TCRdb's version includes in-frame clones alone and lacks a portion of them. The repertoire holds more than 300,000 clones, about nine tenths seen once, with 7% to 8% in the top ten. V is TRBV10-3 and J is TRBJ2-1, with D possibly matching TRBD1 (6 bases). The receptor was derived from a woman in her 70s with COVID-19, enrolled during active disease. The specimen was peripheral blood. CDR3 DNA sequence: TGTGCCATCACCCGGGACAACGACAATGAGCAGTTCTTC. Its translation: CAITRDNDNEQFF.